This TCR beta chain stems from a study of Graves' ophthalmopathy and Graves' hyperthyroidism. Amplifying from RNA transcripts, the study obtained TCR beta CDR3 regions. Following a first-round RT-PCR that used HTBI primers, a second-round multiplex PCR was carried out. TCRdb fed the multiplex PCR reads into MiXCR, producing one record per CDR3 protein. The sample has about 380,000 distinct CDR3 sequences, roughly 15% seen once. Hyperthyroidism patients were newly diagnosed, under 2 months' duration, aged 18 to 65. In its sample, this clonotype was seen once. Its antigen remains unknown. A read error is possible here, since a much larger clone lies one base away. Study-wide points: The model achieved roughly 66% sensitivity and roughly 72% specificity for ophthalmopathy progression.

The specimen sequenced was peripheral blood. The source is a woman in her late teens or twenties with stable Graves' hyperthyroidism.

CDR3 in DNA: TGTGCTAGTGGTTTGGGCCCTGGCAGGGGGGAGAACACTGAAGTTTTCTTT. Encoded protein: CASGLGPGRGENTEVFF. The rearrangement links TRBV12-5 to TRBJ1-1, with 7 bases matching TRBD1. CDR3 length equals 17 residues. Germline V gene data show CDR1 as LGHNT and CDR2 as FRNRAP.